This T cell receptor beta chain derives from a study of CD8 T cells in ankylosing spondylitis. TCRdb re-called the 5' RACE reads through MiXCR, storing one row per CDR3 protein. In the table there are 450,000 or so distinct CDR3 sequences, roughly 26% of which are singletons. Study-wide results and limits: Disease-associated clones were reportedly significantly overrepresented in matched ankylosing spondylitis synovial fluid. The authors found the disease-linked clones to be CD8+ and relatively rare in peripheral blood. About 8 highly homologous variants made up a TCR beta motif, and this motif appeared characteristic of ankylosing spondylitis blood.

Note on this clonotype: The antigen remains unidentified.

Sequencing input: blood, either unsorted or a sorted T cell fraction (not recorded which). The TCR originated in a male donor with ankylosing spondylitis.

DNA of the CDR3: TGTGCCAGAACGAAAGACATAAACACTGAAGCTTTCTTT. Protein product: CARTKDINTEAFF. The chain couples TRBV5-6 to TRBJ1-1; D remains unclear. This CDR3 region has 13 residues. V was pared by 8 bases and J by 2 bases, with 13 bases between. Germline lookup yields CDR1 SGHDT and CDR2 YYEEEE. Drawing the rest from reference TRBV5-6 and TRBJ1-1, the complete variable domain is DAGVTQSPTHLIKTRGQQVTLRCSPKSGHDTVSWYQQALGQGPQFIFQYYEEEERQRGNFPDRFSGHQFPNYSSELNVNALLLGDSALYLCARTKDINTEAFFGQGTRLTVV.